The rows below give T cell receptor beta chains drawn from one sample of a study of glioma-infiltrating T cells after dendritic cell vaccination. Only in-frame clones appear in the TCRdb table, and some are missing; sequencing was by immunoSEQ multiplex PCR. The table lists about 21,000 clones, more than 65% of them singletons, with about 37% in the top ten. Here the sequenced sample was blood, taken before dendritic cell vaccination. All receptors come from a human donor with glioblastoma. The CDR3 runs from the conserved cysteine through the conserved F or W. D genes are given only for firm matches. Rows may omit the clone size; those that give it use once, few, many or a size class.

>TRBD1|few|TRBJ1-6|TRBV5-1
CASSLSTQGASPLHF
TGCGCCAGCAGCTTGAGTACTCAGGGGGCGTCACCCCTCCACTTT
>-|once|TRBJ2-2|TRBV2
CASSLPGELFF
TGTGCCAGCAGTCTCCCCGGGGAGCTGTTTTTT
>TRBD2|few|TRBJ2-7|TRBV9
CASSARGLAFLGEQYF
TGTGCCAGCAGCGCGAGAGGACTAGCGTTTTTGGGCGAGCAGTACTTC
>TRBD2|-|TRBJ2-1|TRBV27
CASSSAGGPSYNEQFF
TGTGCCAGCAGTTCGGCGGGAGGGCCGAGTTACAATGAGCAGTTCTTC
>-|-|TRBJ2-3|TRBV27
CASSLSPGGTDTQYF
TGTGCCAGCAGTTTATCGCCTGGAGGCACAGATACGCAGTATTTT
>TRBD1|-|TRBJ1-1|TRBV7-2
CASSSSARDSEAFF
TGTGCCAGCAGCTCCTCGGCCCGGGACAGTGAAGCTTTCTTT
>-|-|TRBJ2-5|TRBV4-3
CASSQDWRGQETQYF
TGCGCCAGCAGCCAAGATTGGCGCGGTCAAGAGACCCAGTACTTC
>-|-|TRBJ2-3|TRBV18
CASSPTGMSGYSTDTQYF
TGTGCCAGCTCACCAACAGGGATGAGCGGTTATAGCACAGATACGCAGTATTTT
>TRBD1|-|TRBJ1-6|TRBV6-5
CASSYSGQGWSPLHF
TGTGCCAGCAGTTACTCGGGACAGGGTTGGTCACCCCTCCACTTT
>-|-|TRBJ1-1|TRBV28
CASRPQTGRPMNTEAFF
TGTGCCAGCAGGCCTCAGACAGGCCGACCCATGAACACTGAAGCTTTCTTT
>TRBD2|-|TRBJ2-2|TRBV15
CATSSLRGSLPTSINTGELFF
TGTGCCACCAGCTCTCTTCGGGGGTCGCTACCGACTAGCATCAACACCGGGGAGCTGTTTTTT
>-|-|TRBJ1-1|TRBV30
CAGGGWNTEAFF
TGTGCCGGGGGGGGCTGGAACACTGAAGCTTTCTTT
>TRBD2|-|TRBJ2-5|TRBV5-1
CASRVLGTSGSETQYF
TGCGCCAGCAGAGTTCTAGGGACTAGCGGGAGTGAGACCCAGTACTTC
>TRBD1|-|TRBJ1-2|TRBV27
CASSFSGGSYGYTF
TGTGCCAGCAGTTTTTCAGGGGGTTCCTATGGCTACACCTTC
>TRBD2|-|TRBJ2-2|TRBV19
CASNGRGELFF
TGTGCCAGTAACGGGAGGGGGGAGCTGTTTTTT
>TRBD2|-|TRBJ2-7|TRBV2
CASSEALAGANEQYF
TGTGCCAGCAGTGAAGCTTTGGCGGGAGCTAACGAGCAGTACTTC
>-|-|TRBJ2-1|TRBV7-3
CASSLGVSGSYNEQFF
TGTGCCAGCAGCTTAGGGGTTAGCGGTTCCTACAATGAGCAGTTCTTC
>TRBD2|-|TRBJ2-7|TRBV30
CAWSVRWGTSGRASYEQYF
TGTGCCTGGAGTGTACGATGGGGGACTAGCGGGAGGGCCAGCTACGAGCAGTACTTC
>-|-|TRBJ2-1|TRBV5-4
CASSLARGYEQFF
TGTGCCAGCAGCTTGGCAAGAGGCTATGAGCAGTTCTTC